A selection of T cell receptor beta chains follows, all from one sample in a study of cytomegalovirus exposure and HLA in healthy donors. TCRdb's table, derived via immunoSEQ multiplex PCR, lists solely in-frame clones and lacks some. This table has more than 150,000 clones, about four fifths appearing once. The specimen sequenced was PBMCs. These receptor sequences come from a woman between 25 and 40 years old in good health and CMV-seropositive. Each CDR3 is given without its conserved first and last residue.

v_gene	CDR3aa
TRBV20-1	SARLDAQY
TRBV20-1	SARRETQY
TRBV7-2	ASSSNRGLGEQY
TRBV11-2	ASSAGGNEQF
TRBV7-8	ASSSLSGNPGDTQY
TRBV28	ASSLTSGRAETQY
TRBV19	ASNPGQGYGYT
TRBV20-1	SEGITDTQY
TRBV27	ASSWGGNSPLH
TRBV6-5	ATRKDITDTQY
TRBV11-3	ASSSGGGSEAF
TRBV7-9	ASSTREGYT
TRBV7-9	ASSLEASNRLYEQY